This is a list of T cell receptor beta chains from one sample in a study of CD8+CD57+ T cells in acquired aplastic anemia. TCRdb analysed the reads with MiXCR anew, one entry per CDR3 protein. The table shows roughly 150,000 distinct CDR3 sequences, with less than 60% occurring only once. The sequencing sample was made of sorted CD4+, CD8+, or CD8+CD57+ T cells (not recorded which) from PBMCs. The receptor source for this set is a human donor with aplastic anemia. The CDR3 runs from the conserved cysteine through the conserved F or W. Fields, in order: V gene, J gene, CDR3 protein.

>TRBV19|TRBJ2-7
CASSRFGSPFSYEQYF
>TRBV2|TRBJ1-1
CASSNTGELEAFF
>TRBV5-1|TRBJ2-5
CASSLGARGPETQYF
>TRBV2|TRBJ2-4
CASSEVGRNIQYF
>TRBV19|TRBJ1-1
CASSNQGQGAKNTEAFF
>TRBV19|TRBJ1-2
CASRVRGVANYGYTF
>TRBV10-3|TRBJ2-6
CAISSGTGHGANVLTF
>TRBV20-1|TRBJ1-2
CSAPMDRNYGYTF
>TRBV29-1|TRBJ1-5
CGVIQGADQPQHF
>TRBV10-2|TRBJ2-7
CASTTDREEASSYEQYF
>TRBV6-1|TRBJ2-2
CASKPSLPGELFF
>TRBV6-1|TRBJ1-1
CASSERGGGHPF
>TRBV16|TRBJ2-5
CASSRSVGETQYF
>TRBV27|TRBJ1-1
CASGGVGTEAFF
>TRBV19|TRBJ1-2
CASSNGYDSSTYGYTF
>TRBV4-1|TRBJ1-1
CASSQVVQNTEAFF
>TRBV29-1|TRBJ1-5
CTGRGSRWHF
>TRBV20-1|TRBJ2-2
CSARVAGDTGELFF
>TRBV5-5|TRBJ2-6
CASLSLSGANVLTF
>TRBV15|TRBJ1-1
CATSRLGQGETEAFF
>TRBV2|TRBJ1-2
CASSVDVGYYGYTF
>TRBV29-1|TRBJ2-3
CSGERAGGTQYF
>TRBV5-1|TRBJ1-3
CASSLAGYENTIYF
>TRBV11-2|TRBJ1-3
CASSLRQGVRNTIYF
>TRBV7-2|TRBJ2-5
CASSLESLRGTQYF
>TRBV24-1|TRBJ2-5
CATRRKQETQYF
>TRBV18|TRBJ1-1
CASSRQGNTEASF
>TRBV10-3|TRBJ2-7
CAISDTGGSYEQYF
>TRBV28|TRBJ1-5
CASSLGSGNQPQHF
>TRBV7-6|TRBJ1-1
CASRDTGQVAPEAFF
>TRBV6-2/TRBV6-3|TRBJ2-1
CASRGTSGRNHEQFF
>TRBV11-1|TRBJ2-3
CASSFTASGTDAQYF
>TRBV7-4|TRBJ2-1
CASSARQGGAYNEQFF
>TRBV5-6|TRBJ2-3
CASSYVSGSTDTQYF
>TRBV6-1|TRBJ1-1
CASKNRGGAVEAFF